Given below is one T cell receptor (beta chain) in context. Its antigen is currently unknown. From germline, CDR1 is SGDLS and CDR2 YYNGEE. Trimming cost V 0 bases and J 2 bases; bases outside gene matches: 3. The CDR3 is 15 amino acids. The data were taken from a study of response to subunit inactivated influenza vaccine. MiXCR, run by TCRdb on the RT-PCR reads, gives a single entry per CDR3 protein. Of fewer than 800,000 distinct CDR3 sequences detected, more than 15% appear once; the ten largest clones hold around 10%. Study conclusions and caveats: The authors put forward the suggestion that each seasonal influenza vaccination may bring in only a limited number of new T cells.

Sequencing used PBMCs from blood, obtained about 11 days after vaccination. The rearrangement uses TRBV9 and TRBJ2-7, with 9 positions matching TRBD2. This TCR came from a man aged 50-59 years who received an inactivated influenza vaccine. DNA for the CDR3: TGTGCCAGCAGCGTAGGACTAGCGGATACCTACGAGCAGTACTTC. It yields the protein CASSVGLADTYEQYF.